Listed below are T cell receptor beta chains from one sample, sequenced in a study of T cell responses to AZD1222 COVID-19 vaccine. Assay: immunoSEQ multiplex PCR; the TCRdb copy retains only in-frame clones and omits some. Seen here are 72,000 or so clones, 85% observed once, and the top ten hold roughly 20%. The source was peripheral blood, collected on day 0 of AZD1222 vaccination. The receptors originated from an adult in good health. Each CDR3 is given with its conserved first and last residue. D genes are given only for firm matches. Not all rows give a size; the values are once, few, many and, for expanded clones, a class.

j_call clone_size v_call d_call cdr3_aa cdr3_nt
TRBJ2-7 - TRBV30 - CAWSGAYEQYF TGTGCCTGGAGTGGGGCCTACGAGCAGTACTTC
TRBJ2-1 - TRBV6-5 - CASSYVDNEQFF TGTGCCAGCAGTTACGTCGACAATGAGCAGTTCTTC
TRBJ1-5 - TRBV11-3 - CASSPQQGQPQHF TGTGCCAGCAGCCCCCAACAGGGTCAGCCCCAGCATTTT
TRBJ2-5 - TRBV6-2/TRBV6-3 TRBD2 CASSSSGGGETQYF TGTGCCAGCAGTTCTAGCGGGGGTGGAGAGACCCAGTACTTC
TRBJ2-5 - TRBV7-9 - CASSPMGRNQETQYF TGTGCCAGCAGCCCCATGGGGAGGAACCAAGAGACCCAGTACTTC
TRBJ1-2 - TRBV7-3 TRBD1 CASSLQGTGGGGYTF TGTGCCAGCAGCTTACAGGGGACAGGGGGCGGTGGCTACACCTTC
TRBJ2-2 - TRBV9 - CASTLGGTGTGELFF TGTGCCAGCACACTCGGGGGCACGGGCACCGGGGAGCTGTTTTTT
TRBJ2-7 - TRBV5-1 TRBD2 CASSLGLAAEQYF TGCGCCAGCAGCTTGGGGCTAGCGGCCGAGCAGTACTTC
TRBJ2-1 few TRBV6-4 TRBD2 CASRIPGLALSYNEQFF TGTGCCAGCAGAATACCGGGACTAGCGCTTTCCTACAATGAGCAGTTCTTC
TRBJ1-6 - TRBV5-1 TRBD1 CASSFWTGARDLHF TGCGCCAGCAGCTTTTGGACAGGAGCTCGGGACCTCCACTTT
TRBJ2-7 - TRBV20-1 - CSARVGYEQYF TGCAGTGCCAGAGTGGGGTACGAGCAGTACTTC
TRBJ1-2 - TRBV5-1 - CASSSEGGRWDGYTF TGCGCCAGCAGCTCGGAGGGGGGGCGATGGGATGGCTACACCTTC
TRBJ2-7 - TRBV18 TRBD2 CASSPLAGEQYF TGTGCCAGCTCACCACTAGCGGGGGAGCAGTACTTC
TRBJ2-2 - TRBV2 - CASTTRGSGELFF TGTGCCAGCACTACTAGGGGCTCCGGGGAGCTGTTTTTT
TRBJ2-7 - TRBV27 - CASSLRLQTAYEQYF TGTGCCAGCAGTTTAAGGTTGCAGACAGCCTACGAGCAGTACTTC
TRBJ1-2 - TRBV19 - CASSQTRVSDGYTF TGTGCCAGTAGCCAGACCAGGGTTTCGGATGGCTACACCTTC
TRBJ1-4 - TRBV5-4 TRBD1 CASSLGGAGGEKLFF TGTGCCAGCAGCTTGGGGGGGGCAGGGGGCGAAAAACTGTTTTTT
TRBJ2-2 - TRBV11-3 - CASSLVVGRNTGELFF TGTGCCAGCAGCTTAGTGGTGGGACGTAACACCGGGGAGCTGTTTTTT
TRBJ2-2 few TRBV28 - CASRTGQNTGELFF TGTGCCAGCAGGACAGGACAGAACACCGGGGAGCTGTTTTTT
TRBJ2-1 once TRBV6-1 - CASSEPTGSYNEQFF TGTGCCAGCAGTGAACCGACGGGGTCCTACAATGAGCAGTTCTTC
TRBJ2-5 - TRBV20-1 TRBD2 CSASSGLETQYF TGCAGTGCTAGTAGCGGGCTGGAGACCCAGTACTTC
TRBJ1-3 - TRBV5-1 - CASSLNVGNTIYF TGCGCCAGCAGCTTGAATGTAGGAAACACCATATATTTT
TRBJ1-5 - TRBV12-3/TRBV12-4 - CASRLAPWPQHF TGTGCCAGCAGGCTTGCCCCATGGCCCCAGCATTTT
TRBJ1-1 - TRBV6-5 - CASKLTPGSAEAAFF TGTGCCAGCAAACTGACCCCCGGATCTGCCGAAGCAGCTTTCTTT
TRBJ2-1 - TRBV5-1 TRBD2 CASSLVSSGGYNEQFF TGCGCCAGCAGCTTGGTTTCTAGCGGCGGCTACAATGAGCAGTTCTTC
TRBJ2-1 - TRBV19 - CASRIRDEQFF TGTGCCAGCCGAATTCGCGATGAGCAGTTCTTC
TRBJ2-1 - TRBV13 TRBD1 CASSFQGALYNEQFF TGTGCCAGCAGCTTTCAGGGGGCTCTGTACAATGAGCAGTTCTTC
TRBJ1-2 - TRBV11-2 - CASSLGVGVPNDGYTF TGTGCCAGCAGCTTAGGCGTGGGGGTACCGAACGATGGCTACACCTTC
TRBJ2-7 - TRBV28 TRBD2 CASSIIAGDPFSYEQYF TGTGCCAGCAGTATAATAGCGGGTGACCCATTCTCCTACGAGCAGTACTTC
TRBJ1-5 - TRBV7-2 TRBD1 CASNNTGGTNQPQHF TGTGCCAGCAATAACACAGGGGGCACCAATCAGCCCCAGCATTTT
TRBJ1-2 few TRBV5-1 - CASSLVQGKGNGYTF TGCGCCAGCAGCTTGGTCCAGGGGAAAGGTAATGGCTACACCTTC
TRBJ1-1 - TRBV30 - CAWRSGWTEAFF TGTGCCTGGAGGTCAGGGTGGACTGAAGCTTTCTTT
TRBJ2-3 - TRBV5-1 TRBD2 CASSLERGMTDTQYF TGCGCCAGCAGCTTGGAGCGGGGTATGACAGATACGCAGTATTTT
TRBJ2-1 - TRBV5-1 TRBD1 CASSFDRGRRFF TGCGCCAGCAGCTTTGACAGGGGGCGCCGGTTCTTC
TRBJ1-5 - TRBV6-6 - CASSYELGGLKPQHF TGTGCCAGCAGTTACGAACTAGGGGGGTTGAAGCCCCAGCATTTT
TRBJ2-1 - TRBV6-1 - CASSEGGGLDEQFF TGTGCCAGCAGTGAAGGGGGGGGGCTGGATGAGCAGTTCTTC
TRBJ2-1 - TRBV14 - CASKQGHPRGEQFF TGTGCCAGTAAGCAGGGTCATCCCCGGGGTGAGCAGTTCTTC
TRBJ2-5 - TRBV6-5 - CASSDSSGETQYF TGTGCCAGCAGCGACAGCTCAGGAGAGACCCAGTACTTC
TRBJ1-5 - TRBV7-2 - CASSLVHDYNQPQHF TGTGCCAGCAGCTTAGTACACGATTACAATCAGCCCCAGCATTTT